Each of the 21 T cell receptor beta chains below was sequenced from the same sample in a study of blood T cells in healthy people across ages (dated by TCRdb to the mid-2010s). The method was 5' RACE. Instrument on record: Illumina HiSeq 2500. A second roughly 7 to 12 cycle PCR used a sample-barcoded 5' primer and a J-beta primer mix. In-frame beta chains were kept once TCRdb had trimmed the public reads at Q25 with fastp and called clones with MiXCR. Every entry covers one CDR3 protein and lists the most common genes and DNA from its rows. This sample comprises approximately 760,000 distinct CDR3 sequences, 25% of them detected only once. Of the sample, 9.4% falls within the top ten clones. The same data also went into a second study, on T cells of mothers and their children.

Sequenced: blood. All receptors come from a boy between 10 and 17 years old in good health.

The chain joins TRBV27 to TRBJ1-2; 7 bases are a match to TRBD1. Germline trimming cut 5 bases from V and 4 bases from J; bases unmatched to any gene: 10. CDR1 and CDR2 from the germline V gene are MNHEY and SMNVEV (reference sequence). CDR3 size: 15 residues. The CDR3 DNA reads TGTGCCAGCAGTGCAACAGGGGTCAAATCCTATGGCTACACCTTC. Its translation: CASSATGVKSYGYTF.

The chain has TRBV20-1 and TRBJ2-2; TRBD2 agrees at 7 bases. In germline, CDR1 is DFQATT, CDR2 SNEGSKA (reference sequence). The length of the CDR3 is 14 residues. Trimming at V came to 6 bases and at J to 1 base, leaving 5 bases not matched to a gene. DNA of the CDR3: TGCAGTGCCAGCGCTAGCGGGAACACCGGGGAGCTGTTTTTT. Protein product: CSASASGNTGELFF.

This clonotype was observed a few times. CDR3 loop: CASSPRHHSVSSYNEQFF. DNA of the CDR3: TGTGCCAGCAGCCCCCGACACCATAGCGTCAGCTCCTACAATGAGCAGTTCTTC. The rearrangement links TRBV7-2 to TRBJ2-1; the D gene is possibly TRBD2 (5 bases). The V end was cut by 5 bases, the J end by 0 bases, with 20 bases between. The CDR3 runs 18 residues. Germline CDR1 SGHTA, CDR2 FQGNSA.

The rearrangement joins TRBV3-1 to TRBJ2-5; D is uncertain. This CDR3 region has 15 residues. Deletions cut 0 bases from V and 5 bases from J, with 13 bases between. Per the germline V gene, CDR1 is LGHDT and CDR2 is YNNKEL (reference sequence). CDR3 in DNA: TGTGCCAGCAGCCAAGATGCCAGTGGCATGGAGACCCAGTACTTC. Translation gives CASSQDASGMETQYF.

The table lists this clonotype with a few counts. This chain uses TRBV6-1 with TRBJ1-2; TRBD1 aligns across 8 bases. V trimming: 9 bases; J trimming: 13 bases; junction bases outside the gene matches: 16. The germline V gene has CDR1 MNHNS and CDR2 SASEGT. The CDR3 covers 13 residues. The CDR3 DNA follows: TGTGCCAGTAAAGGACAGGGACCCGTGAACTGCACCTTC. It is translated as CASKGQGPVNCTF.

The sample holds a few counts of this clonotype. The chain couples TRBV5-1 to TRBJ2-1, with 9 bases matching TRBD1. CDR1 and CDR2 (germline): SGHRS, YFSETQ. The CDR3 totals 15 residues. V dropped 0 bases and J dropped 3; count of bases not matched to a gene: 1. CDR3 region: CASSLVTGGYNEQFF. CDR3 sequence (DNA): TGCGCCAGCAGCTTGGTGACAGGGGGCTACAATGAGCAGTTCTTC.

The J gene is TRBJ2-2, the V gene TRBV20-1; the D gene is possibly TRBD1 (6 bases). Germline V gene sequence: CDR1 DFQATT, CDR2 SNEGSKA (reference sequence). This CDR3 is 15 amino acids long. V was trimmed by 3 bases and J by 4 bases, leaving 15 bases between them. This CDR3 reads CSASDRDMVTGELFF. The DNA of the CDR3 is TGCAGTGCTAGCGACCGGGACATGGTCACCGGGGAGCTGTTTTTT.

The chain carries TRBV7-2 and TRBJ1-2; 10 bases align to TRBD1. CDR3 size: 17 residues. From germline, CDR1 is SGHTA and CDR2 FQGNSA. V gave up 5 bases and J gave up 8 bases; unmatched junction bases: 17. CDR3 sequence: CASSIRQGAGPVVGYTF. CDR3 sequence (DNA): TGTGCCAGCAGCATCAGACAGGGGGCCGGACCCGTGGTGGGCTACACCTTC.

The CDR3 loop is CATSRYQEQETQYF. Written as DNA, the CDR3 is TGTGCCACCAGCAGATACCAGGAGCAAGAGACCCAGTACTTC. The chain links TRBV15 to TRBJ2-5, with D unresolved. The CDR3 runs to 14 residues. Between the trimmed V and J ends, which lost 2 bases and 2 bases, there was a span of 9 bases. Germline V gives CDR1 LNHNV, CDR2 YYDKDF (reference sequence).

There are many counts of this clonotype. The genes are TRBV7-2 and TRBJ2-3; the D is unclear. Germline CDR1 reads SGHTA; CDR2 reads FQGNSA. V shed 4 bases and J shed 3 bases, with 8 bases lying between them. The CDR3 loop spans 13 amino acids. For the CDR3, the DNA is TGTGCCAGCAGCTACCCTGGAACAGATACGCAGTATTTT. This encodes CASSYPGTDTQYF. Full variable domain (outside the CDR3, taken from reference TRBV7-2 and TRBJ2-3): GAGVSQSPSNKVTEKGKDVELRCDPISGHTALYWYRQSLGQGLEFLIYFQGNSAPDKSGLPSDRFSAERTGGSVSTLTIQRTQQEDSAVYLCASSYPGTDTQYFGPGTRLTVL.

The chain links TRBV7-9 to TRBJ2-5; no reliable D call. Germline V lookup: CDR1 SEHNR, CDR2 FQNEAQ (reference sequence). The CDR3 has 14 amino acids. V shed 0 bases and J shed 4 bases, with 9 bases lying between them. This chain's CDR3 is CASSLAYGGETQYF. The DNA for the CDR3 is TGTGCCAGCAGCTTAGCCTACGGTGGAGAGACCCAGTACTTC.

Comment on this clonotype: In this CDR3 the conserved last residue, phenylalanine or tryptophan, is missing, so a read error is likely. The chain recombines TRBV6-5 with TRBJ2-1; TRBD2 matches 8 bases. V was pared by 5 bases and J by 6 bases, with 12 bases of the junction left unmatched. Per the germline V gene, CDR1 is MNHEY and CDR2 is SVGAGI. CDR3 size: 16 residues. The CDR3 spells CASSRRQGLALNEQFI. In nucleotides, the CDR3 is TGTGCCAGCAGTCGACGACAAGGACTAGCCCTCAATGAGCAGTTCATC.

There are a few counts of this clonotype. This chain links TRBV6-1 with TRBJ1-2; D remains unclear. Germline V lookup: CDR1 MNHNS, CDR2 SASEGT. CDR3 size: 14 residues. V lost 0 bases, J lost 6 bases, and 11 bases lay in between. The CDR3 DNA reads as TGTGCCAGCAGTGAAGCGCGGGGTGTCGATGGCTACACCTTC. It translates to CASSEARGVDGYTF.

The V gene is TRBV29-1, the J gene TRBJ2-5, with D unclear. The CDR3 totals 14 residues. The V gene's germline CDR1 is SQVTM and CDR2 ANQGSEA. Deletions cut 4 bases from V and 4 bases from J, with 16 bases between. The CDR3 DNA follows: TGCAGCGTTGCCCCCCGCGTTGTGAGAGAGACCCAGTACTTC. This translates into CSVAPRVVRETQYF.

Only a few counts were recorded for this clonotype. This chain links TRBV20-1 with TRBJ2-2, with a tentative D call TRBD1 (7 bases). V was cut by 5 bases and J by 5 bases, with 15 bases left in between. The CDR3 sequence is 14 residues long. The germline CDR1 and CDR2 sequences are DFQATT and SNEGSKA (reference sequence). CDR3 nucleotide sequence: TGCAGTGCTCGCAGGGGGGAGCTGACCGGGGAGCTGTTTTTT. Its translation: CSARRGELTGELFF.

This clonotype was detected only a few times. The rearrangement joins TRBV7-6 to TRBJ1-5; a possible D gene is TRBD1 (5 bases). V gave up 5 bases and J gave up 1 base, with 18 bases separating them. The CDR3 extends over 17 amino acids. Germline V gene lookup returns CDR1 SGHVS and CDR2 FNYEAQ. The CDR3 bases are TGTGCCAGCAGCCCTTTGGACACCGGGGAGAGCAATCAGCCCCAGCATTTT. Amino acids: CASSPLDTGESNQPQHF.

The chain carries TRBV4-2 and TRBJ1-2, with TRBD1 matching over 11 bases. This CDR3 has 17 amino acids. J lost 4 bases, V lost 7 bases, and 14 bases had no gene match. CDR1 and CDR2 (germline): LGHNA, YNFKEQ. CDR3 DNA: TGTGCCAGCACCCCCCGGCCTGGACAGGGGGCGATCTATGGCTACACCTTC. This codes for CASTPRPGQGAIYGYTF.

The chain has TRBV4-3 and TRBJ2-1; no definite D call. CDR3 length: 14 residues. Germline loops: CDR1 LGHNA, CDR2 YSLEER. The V end was cut by 3 bases, the J end by 7 bases, with 13 bases between. The CDR3 DNA reads as TGCGCCAGCAGCCAGTCACGCAGGTGGAATGAGCAGTTCTTC. As protein: CASSQSRRWNEQFF.

This clonotype has more than one count but fewer than ten. The chain joins TRBV14 to TRBJ2-2; no clear D. V was clipped by 0 bases and J by 4 bases, with 15 bases between them. The CDR3 is 17 amino acids. Germline values: CDR1 SGHDN, CDR2 FVKESK. The CDR3 region is CASSQDSWSHGTGELFF. In DNA, the CDR3 is TGTGCCAGCAGCCAAGATTCGTGGAGTCACGGCACCGGGGAGCTGTTTTTT. The full variable domain, with the rest looked up from reference TRBV14 and TRBJ2-2, is EAGVTQFPSHSVIEKGQTVTLRCDPISGHDNLYWYRRVMGKEIKFLLHFVKESKQDESGMPNNRFLAERTGGTYSTLKVQPAELEDSGVYFCASSQDSWSHGTGELFFGEGSRLTVL.

This clonotype was counted a few times. The rearrangement links TRBV4-3 to TRBJ2-2; the D gene is possibly TRBD2 (5 bases). Trimming removed 1 base from V and 6 bases from J, with 12 bases in between. This CDR3 spans 15 amino acids. CDR1 and CDR2 (germline): LGHNA, YSLEER. The CDR3 DNA sequence: TGCGCCAGCAGCCAAGGGGAACTAGATTCCGGGGAGCTGTTTTTT. This codes for CASSQGELDSGELFF.

This clonotype was seen more than once but under ten times. The chain uses TRBV29-1 and TRBJ2-1, with 7 positions matching TRBD1. Germline CDR1 and CDR2: SQVTM and ANQGSEA. Trimming took 4 bases from V and 9 from J; bases not matched to a gene: 6. The CDR3 is 12 amino acids. The CDR3 coding sequence is TGCAGCGTTGCGATTTCAGGGGGTGAGCAGTTCTTC. Its protein is CSVAISGGEQFF.